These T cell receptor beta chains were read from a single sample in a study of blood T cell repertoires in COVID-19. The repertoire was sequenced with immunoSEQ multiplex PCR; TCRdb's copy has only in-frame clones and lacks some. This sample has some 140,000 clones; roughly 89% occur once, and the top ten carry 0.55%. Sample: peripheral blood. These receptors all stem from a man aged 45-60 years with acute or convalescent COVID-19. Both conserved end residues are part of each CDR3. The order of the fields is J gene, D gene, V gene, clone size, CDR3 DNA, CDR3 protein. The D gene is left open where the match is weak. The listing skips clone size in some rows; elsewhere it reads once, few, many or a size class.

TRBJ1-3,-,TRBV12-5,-,TGTGCTAGTGGTTTGGACCGGGACATCGACTCTGGAAACACCATATATTTT,CASGLDRDIDSGNTIYF
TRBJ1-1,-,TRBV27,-,TGTGCCAGCAGTTCTCGACAGAGGGGGACTGAAGCTTTCTTT,CASSSRQRGTEAFF
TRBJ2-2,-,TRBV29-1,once,TGCAGCGTTGAAGATCTGGCAGGGGCCCGCATCGGCACCGGGGAGCTGTTTTTT,CSVEDLAGARIGTGELFF
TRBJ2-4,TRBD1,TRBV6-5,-,TGTGCCAGCAGTCAACAGGGGGCTGTCGGAAACATTCAGTACTTC,CASSQQGAVGNIQYF
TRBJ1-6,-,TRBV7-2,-,TGTGCCAGCAGCAACCTCCGGGGAGCTCTCCACTTT,CASSNLRGALHF
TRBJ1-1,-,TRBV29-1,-,TGCAGCGTTGCGTCCGCGATGAGCACTGAAGCTTTCTTT,CSVASAMSTEAFF
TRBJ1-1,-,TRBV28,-,TGTGCCAGCAGTTCCGGACAGAACACTGAAGCTTTCTTT,CASSSGQNTEAFF
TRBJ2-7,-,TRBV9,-,TGTGCCAGCAGCGTAGAACTAGCCCTCTCCTACGAGCAGTACTTC,CASSVELALSYEQYF
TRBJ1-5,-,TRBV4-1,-,TGCGCCAGCAGCTGGCGGTCGAATAGCAATCAGCCCCAGCATTTT,CASSWRSNSNQPQHF
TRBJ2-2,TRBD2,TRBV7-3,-,TGTGCCAGCAGCTCACCGGGACTAGGTGGCACCGGGGAGCTGTTTTTT,CASSSPGLGGTGELFF
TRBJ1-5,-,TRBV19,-,TGTGCCAGTATCTTCAAACGGGAAACCCAGCGGCAGCATTTT,CASIFKRETQRQHF
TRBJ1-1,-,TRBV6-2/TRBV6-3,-,TGTGCCAGCAGTTACCTGGACAATTCCTACACTGAAGCTTTCTTT,CASSYLDNSYTEAFF
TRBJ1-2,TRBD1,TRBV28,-,TGTGCCAGCAGTTTAGGGGACAGGTTACGATATGGCTACACCTTC,CASSLGDRLRYGYTF
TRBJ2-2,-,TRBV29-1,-,TGCAGCGTTGAAGATCAACAGGGTTCCGGGGAGCTGTTTTTT,CSVEDQQGSGELFF
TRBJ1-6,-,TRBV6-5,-,TGTGCCAGCAGTTACTCGATGGGGCGATGGAATTCACCCCTCCACTTT,CASSYSMGRWNSPLHF
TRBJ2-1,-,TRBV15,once,TGTGCCACCAACTCCCCCGCCCCCAATGAGCAGTTCTTC,CATNSPAPNEQFF
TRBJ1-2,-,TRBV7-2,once,TGTGCCAGCAGCTTAGGGGGCGCTTCAGTAAATGGCTACACCTTC,CASSLGGASVNGYTF
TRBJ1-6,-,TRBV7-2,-,TGTGCCAGCAGCTTAGGACCAGCGGAAAATTCACCCCTCCACTTT,CASSLGPAENSPLHF
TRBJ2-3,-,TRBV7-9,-,TGTGCCAGCAGCACGCCGCCAACAGGGTTAGATACGCAGTATTTT,CASSTPPTGLDTQYF
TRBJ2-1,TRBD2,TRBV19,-,TGTGCCAGTAGTGTTACCGGGACTAGCGGGTCCGGGGAGTTCTTC,CASSVTGTSGSGEFF
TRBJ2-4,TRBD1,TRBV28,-,TGTGCCAGCAGTTTACTACAGGGGGCCGCACTTAAAAACATTCAGTACTTC,CASSLLQGAALKNIQYF
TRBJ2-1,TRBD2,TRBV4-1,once,TGCGCCAGCAGCCCCTACGGGGGGGCGCCGGACAATGAGCAGTTCTTC,CASSPYGGAPDNEQFF
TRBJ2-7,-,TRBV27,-,TGTGCCAGCAGTTTTAGTGGGGCGATCGAGCAGTACTTC,CASSFSGAIEQYF
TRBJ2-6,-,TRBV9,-,TGTGCCAGCAGCGTAGCGTCGGGAGCCCGCTCTGGGGCCAACGTCCTGACTTTC,CASSVASGARSGANVLTF
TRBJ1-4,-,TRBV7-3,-,TGTGCCAGCAGCTTCTGGGCCGAACGGGAAAAACTGTTTTTT,CASSFWAEREKLFF
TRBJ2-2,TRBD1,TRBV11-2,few,TGTGCCAGCAGCTTATTTCCGGGACAGGGGGAGACCGGGGAGCTGTTTTTT,CASSLFPGQGETGELFF
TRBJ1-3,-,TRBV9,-,TGTGCCAGCAGCGTAGATGTCGGGGGCTCTGGAAACACCATATATTTT,CASSVDVGGSGNTIYF
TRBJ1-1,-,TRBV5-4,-,TGTGCCAGCAGCTCAAACCGGGGGGCTTTCTTT,CASSSNRGAFF
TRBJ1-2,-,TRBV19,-,TGTGCCTCCTCCTTGAGGGACTATGGCTACACCTTC,CASSLRDYGYTF
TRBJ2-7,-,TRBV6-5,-,TGTGCCAGCAGTTCGATGGACAGCTATTACGAGCAGTACTTC,CASSSMDSYYEQYF
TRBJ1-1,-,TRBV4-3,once,TGCGCCAGCAGCCAAGCTGGACGGGGCACTGAAGCTTTCTTT,CASSQAGRGTEAFF
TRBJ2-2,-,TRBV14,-,TGTGCCAGCAGCCACTACCAGGCGGGGACCGGGGAGCTGTTTTTT,CASSHYQAGTGELFF
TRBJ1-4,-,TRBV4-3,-,TGCGCCAGCAGCCAAGATGGGAGGAAGTTCGAAAAACTGTTTTTT,CASSQDGRKFEKLFF
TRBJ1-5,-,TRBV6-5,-,TGTGCCAGCAGAGGGGCCAATCAGCCCCAGCATTTT,CASRGANQPQHF
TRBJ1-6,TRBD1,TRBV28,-,TGTGCCACAGCCTCCGGACAGGGGTCACCCCTCCACTTT,CATASGQGSPLHF
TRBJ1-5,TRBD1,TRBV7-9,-,TGTGCCAGCAGCTCGACAGGGGGTCGGGGTCAGCCCCAGCATTTT,CASSSTGGRGQPQHF
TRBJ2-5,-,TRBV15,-,TGTGCCACCAGCAGGACAGCGCAACAAGAGACCCAGTACTTC,CATSRTAQQETQYF
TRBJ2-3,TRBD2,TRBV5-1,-,TGCGCCAGCAGCTTTGGGAGCGGGGGCCCCCACGATACGCAGTATTTT,CASSFGSGGPHDTQYF
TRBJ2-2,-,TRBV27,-,TGTGCCAGCAAAACAGGGGACTTTTACACCGGGGAGCTGTTTTTT,CASKTGDFYTGELFF
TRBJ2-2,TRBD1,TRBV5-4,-,TGTGCCAGCAGCTTAGGACAGGGGGTTGGCGGGGAGCTGTTTTTT,CASSLGQGVGGELFF
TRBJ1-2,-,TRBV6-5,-,TGTGCCTGTGGGCGGGGGGACTATGGCTACACCTTC,CACGRGDYGYTF
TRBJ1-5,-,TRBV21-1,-,TGTGCCAGCAGCGGGACAGGGAATATGCGCAATCAGCCCCAGCATTTT,CASSGTGNMRNQPQHF
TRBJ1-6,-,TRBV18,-,TGTGCCAGCTCACCATGGGGGCAGAATTCACCCCTCCACTTT,CASSPWGQNSPLHF
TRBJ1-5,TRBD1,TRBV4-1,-,TGCGCCAGCAGCCGAGGGACAGGGCTTACCAATCAGCCCCAGCATTTT,CASSRGTGLTNQPQHF
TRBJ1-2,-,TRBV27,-,TGTGCCAGCAGTTTCTACAGGGACGGGGCAAGTGGCTACACCTTC,CASSFYRDGASGYTF
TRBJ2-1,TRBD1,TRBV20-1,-,TGCAGTGCTAGTCGAACCGGGACAGGGGGCAATGAGCAGTTCTTC,CSASRTGTGGNEQFF
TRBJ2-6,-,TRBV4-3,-,TGCGCCAGCAGCCGAAATACAGGGTCTGGGGCCAACGTCCTGACTTTC,CASSRNTGSGANVLTF
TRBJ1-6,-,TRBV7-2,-,TGTGCCAGCAGCTTAACCGGGGGTTCACCCCTCCACTTT,CASSLTGGSPLHF
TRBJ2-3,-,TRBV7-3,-,TGTGCCAGCAGCCGCGGGGGCCCCCTGCATACGCAGTATTTT,CASSRGGPLHTQYF
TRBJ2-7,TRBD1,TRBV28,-,TGTGCCAGCAGCGGGACAGGCATAGCCTACGAGCAGTACTTC,CASSGTGIAYEQYF
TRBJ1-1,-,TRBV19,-,TGTGCCAGTAGTATAGATCGGGGGGGCGAAGCTTTCTTT,CASSIDRGGEAFF
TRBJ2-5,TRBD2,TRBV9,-,TGTGCCAGCAGCGTAGCTACGTCTAGCGGGGACCAAGAGACCCAGTACTTC,CASSVATSSGDQETQYF
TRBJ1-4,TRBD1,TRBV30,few,TGTGCCTGGAGTGGTGGACAGGGGGACGAAAAACTGTTTTTT,CAWSGGQGDEKLFF
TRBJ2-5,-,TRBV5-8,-,TGTGCCAGCAGCTTGGTCAGGGAGACCCAGTACTTC,CASSLVRETQYF
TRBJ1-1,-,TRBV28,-,TGTGCCAGCAGCTCCCCCCTGAACACTGAAGCTTTCTTT,CASSSPLNTEAFF
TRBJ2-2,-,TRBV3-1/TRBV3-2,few,TGTGCCAGCAGCCAAGGTTACAGGGCTTCCACCGGGGAGCTGTTTTTT,CASSQGYRASTGELFF
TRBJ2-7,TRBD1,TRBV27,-,TGTGCCAGCTCATCAGGGGGCCCCTACGAGCAGTACTTC,CASSSGGPYEQYF
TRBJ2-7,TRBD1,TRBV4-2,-,TGTGCCAGCAGCCAAACCGGGACAGGGGTCCTCGAGCAGTACTTC,CASSQTGTGVLEQYF
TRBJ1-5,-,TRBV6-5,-,TGTGCCAGCAGTCAGAAGCAGGGATTTCAGCCCCAGCATTTT,CASSQKQGFQPQHF